Listed below are T cell receptor beta chains from one sample, sequenced in a study of blood T cell repertoires in COVID-19. The data were produced by immunoSEQ multiplex PCR, yet TCRdb's version contains in-frame clones alone and is incomplete. In the table there are about 300,000 clones, approximately 90% of which are singletons. The sequenced sample consisted of PBMCs or T cells enriched from blood (not recorded which). These receptors all come from a young man who had recovered from COVID-19. The CDR3 runs from the conserved cysteine through the conserved F or W. D genes are given only for firm matches. The listing skips clone size in some rows; elsewhere it reads once, few, many or a size class.

CDR3 protein,CDR3 DNA,J gene,D gene,clone size,V gene
CASSTEGGWVGTEAFF,TGCGCCAGCAGCACGGAAGGAGGTTGGGTGGGCACTGAAGCTTTCTTT,TRBJ1-1,.,.,TRBV5-1
CASEMNTEAFF,TGTGCCAGCGAGATGAACACTGAAGCTTTCTTT,TRBJ1-1,.,.,TRBV6-5
CASSIQAGGFNEQFF,TGTGCCAGTAGTATACAGGCGGGGGGATTCAATGAGCAGTTCTTC,TRBJ2-1,TRBD2,.,TRBV19
CASSVASGGATGELFF,TGTGCCAGCAGCGTAGCGAGCGGGGGGGCCACCGGGGAGCTGTTTTTT,TRBJ2-2,TRBD2,.,TRBV9
CASTQPNEQFF,TGTGCCAGTACACAGCCTAATGAGCAGTTCTTC,TRBJ2-1,.,once,TRBV2
CASSLRYPGSNTGELFF,TGTGCCAGCAGCTTACGTTATCCGGGGTCAAACACCGGGGAGCTGTTTTTT,TRBJ2-2,.,.,TRBV7-8
CATGQGQLNTEAFF,TGTGCCACCGGACAGGGACAGTTGAACACTGAAGCTTTCTTT,TRBJ1-1,TRBD1,.,TRBV10-3
CASRLPPRAGGVPRGAFF,TGTGCAAGTCGCTTACCGCCCCGTGCAGGGGGCGTCCCCAGGGGAGCTTTCTTT,TRBJ1-1,.,.,TRBV12-2
CASSWTSGSGSEQYF,TGTGCCAGCAGTTGGACTAGCGGGAGTGGGAGCGAGCAGTACTTC,TRBJ2-7,TRBD2,once,TRBV7-2
CASRLPGQGRGNQPQHF,TGTGCCAGCCGGCTCCCGGGACAGGGACGAGGCAATCAGCCCCAGCATTTT,TRBJ1-5,TRBD1,.,TRBV13
CSVAQDRVGEQYF,TGCAGCGTCGCCCAGGACAGGGTTGGAGAGCAGTACTTC,TRBJ2-7,TRBD1,.,TRBV29-1
CASSLLGQVSGNTIYF,TGTGCCAGCAGCTTGTTGGGACAGGTCTCTGGAAACACCATATATTTT,TRBJ1-3,TRBD1,.,TRBV5-5
CASRDRGTGANVLTF,TGTGCCAGCAGGGACAGGGGGACTGGGGCCAACGTCCTGACTTTC,TRBJ2-6,TRBD1,.,TRBV2
CASSIMAAGQETQYF,TGTGCCAGTAGTATCATGGCAGCGGGGCAAGAGACCCAGTACTTC,TRBJ2-5,TRBD2,.,TRBV19
CASSREGFSIDTQYF,TGCGCCAGCAGTCGGGAGGGCTTTTCCATAGATACGCAGTATTTT,TRBJ2-3,TRBD2,.,TRBV10-2
CASSKGGLAGMVRETQYF,TGTGCCAGCAGCAAGGGGGGACTAGCGGGAATGGTTAGGGAGACCCAGTACTTC,TRBJ2-5,.,.,TRBV21-1
CASTPGQSNQPQHF,TGTGCCAGCACCCCGGGACAGAGCAATCAGCCCCAGCATTTT,TRBJ1-5,TRBD1,.,TRBV28
CATWTGLSGNEQFF,TGTGCCACCTGGACAGGGCTTAGCGGCAATGAGCAGTTCTTC,TRBJ2-1,TRBD1,.,TRBV24-1
CASSLVQGPGNTIYF,TGTGCCAGCAGCTTAGTCCAGGGGCCTGGAAACACCATATATTTT,TRBJ1-3,.,.,TRBV11-2
CASGTGGRMVAEAFF,TGTGCCAGCGGGACAGGGGGCCGGATGGTCGCTGAAGCTTTCTTT,TRBJ1-1,TRBD1,.,TRBV6-4
CASSLGTEIYNSPLHF,TGTGCCAGCAGTTTAGGGACAGAAATCTATAATTCACCCCTCCACTTT,TRBJ1-6,TRBD1,.,TRBV28
CASSSRSSGRYNEQFF,TGTGCCAGCAGCTCGAGGTCGAGCGGGAGGTACAATGAGCAGTTCTTC,TRBJ2-1,TRBD2,.,TRBV13
CASRRGAIQLFTDTQYF,TGTGCCAGCCGTCGGGGGGCTATTCAGCTTTTCACAGATACGCAGTATTTT,TRBJ2-3,.,.,TRBV27
CASSGTSSYNEQFF,TGTGCCAGCAGTGGGACTAGCTCCTACAATGAGCAGTTCTTC,TRBJ2-1,TRBD2,.,TRBV2
CASTPGTEAFF,TGTGCCAGTACCCCGGGCACTGAAGCTTTCTTT,TRBJ1-1,.,.,TRBV19
CASSPMGQSQYF,TGCGCCAGCAGCCCCATGGGGCAGTCACAGTACTTC,TRBJ2-7,.,.,TRBV5-1
CASSLEYPQGYNSPLHF,TGTGCCAGCAGCTTAGAGTACCCACAGGGCTATAATTCACCCCTCCACTTT,TRBJ1-6,.,.,TRBV7-9
CSASDYGGGSSEQYF,TGCAGTGCTAGTGATTACGGCGGGGGGTCTTCCGAGCAGTACTTC,TRBJ2-7,TRBD2,.,TRBV20-1
CASSPNRGTGYGNQPQHF,TGTGCCAGCTCACCTAATCGAGGGACTGGCTATGGCAATCAGCCCCAGCATTTT,TRBJ1-5,.,.,TRBV18
CASSLGPGQGTEAFF,TGTGCCAGCAGCTTGGGCCCGGGACAGGGAACTGAAGCTTTCTTT,TRBJ1-1,TRBD1,.,TRBV5-4
CASSPSGRLAGNYEQYF,TGCGCCAGCAGTCCATCAGGACGACTAGCGGGAAACTACGAGCAGTACTTC,TRBJ2-7,TRBD2,many,TRBV10-2
CASSSTGLNSRNEQFF,TGTGCCAGCAGTAGCACGGGACTTAATTCCCGGAATGAGCAGTTCTTC,TRBJ2-1,.,.,TRBV6-2/TRBV6-3
CASSSRLAGSYEQYF,TGTGCCAGCAGCTCGAGGCTAGCGGGTTCCTACGAGCAGTACTTC,TRBJ2-7,TRBD2,.,TRBV7-2
CASSERPVVRGGTEAFF,TGTGCCAGCAGTGAAAGGCCCGTCGTCCGGGGGGGCACTGAAGCTTTCTTT,TRBJ1-1,.,.,TRBV6-1
CASTGTDYEQYF,TGCGCCAGCACCGGGACAGATTACGAGCAGTACTTC,TRBJ2-7,TRBD1,.,TRBV10-2
CATSRDLTGSERNQPQHF,TGTGCCACCAGCAGAGACTTAACAGGGAGCGAGCGCAATCAGCCCCAGCATTTT,TRBJ1-5,.,.,TRBV15
CATEPLGGSYGYTF,TGTGCCACCGAGCCACTCGGGGGAAGCTATGGCTACACCTTC,TRBJ1-2,.,.,TRBV24-1
CASSLRGRGAGTEAFF,TGTGCCAGCAGTTTACGAGGGCGGGGTGCGGGGACTGAAGCTTTCTTT,TRBJ1-1,.,many,TRBV28
CASAAGAEGLGTGELFF,TGTGCCAGCGCCGCGGGAGCGGAGGGTTTGGGTACCGGGGAGCTGTTTTTT,TRBJ2-2,TRBD2,many,TRBV3-1/TRBV3-2
CASSRQGGFSQPQHF,TGTGCCAGCAGCCGACAGGGCGGTTTTAGCCAGCCCCAGCATTTT,TRBJ1-5,TRBD1,.,TRBV9
CASSPPSGERLQHGEAFF,TGTGCCAGCTCACCACCCTCAGGGGAACGGCTCCAACACGGTGAAGCTTTCTTT,TRBJ1-1,.,.,TRBV18
CASSLGGDRGTEAFF,TGCGCCAGCAGCTTGGGTGGTGACAGGGGCACTGAAGCTTTCTTT,TRBJ1-1,TRBD1,few,TRBV5-1
CASASPSGGLGDTQYF,TGTGCCAGCGCTAGCCCCAGCGGGGGGCTAGGGGATACGCAGTATTTT,TRBJ2-3,TRBD2,.,TRBV11-2
CASSLEGKTGGMVTEAFF,TGTGCCAGCAGCTTAGAGGGGAAGACAGGGGGCATGGTCACTGAAGCTTTCTTT,TRBJ1-1,TRBD1,.,TRBV7-8
CASRPGESNQPQHF,TGCGCCAGCAGGCCAGGGGAGAGCAATCAGCCCCAGCATTTT,TRBJ1-5,.,once,TRBV4-1
CASSLTRGGRDSPLHF,TGTGCCAGCAGCTTGACTCGGGGGGGGAGGGATTCACCCCTCCACTTT,TRBJ1-6,.,.,TRBV7-2
CASSLGHNTEAFF,TGCGCCAGCAGCTTGGGACATAACACTGAAGCTTTCTTT,TRBJ1-1,.,once,TRBV5-1
CATSDSGVGGYTF,TGTGCCACCAGTGATTCGGGGGTTGGTGGCTACACCTTC,TRBJ1-2,.,.,TRBV24-1
CASSIGLGNQKGNEQFF,TGTGCCAGTAGTATAGGTTTAGGGAACCAGAAGGGGAATGAGCAGTTCTTC,TRBJ2-1,.,.,TRBV19
CASSIAGISDGYTF,TGTGCCAGTAGTATAGCCGGGATCTCCGACGGCTACACCTTC,TRBJ1-2,.,.,TRBV19
CASSLPTGMLQETQYF,TGTGCCAGCAGCTTACCTACAGGTATGCTCCAAGAGACCCAGTACTTC,TRBJ2-5,.,.,TRBV7-6
CASSHQGGPPGTEAFF,TGCGCCAGCAGCCACCAGGGGGGCCCCCCGGGCACTGAAGCTTTCTTT,TRBJ1-1,TRBD1,.,TRBV5-1